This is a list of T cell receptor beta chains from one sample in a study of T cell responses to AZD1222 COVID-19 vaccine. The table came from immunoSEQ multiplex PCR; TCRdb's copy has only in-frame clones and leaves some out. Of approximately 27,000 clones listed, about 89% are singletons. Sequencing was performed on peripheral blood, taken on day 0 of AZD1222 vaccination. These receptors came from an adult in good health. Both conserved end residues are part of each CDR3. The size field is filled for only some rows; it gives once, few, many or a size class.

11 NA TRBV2 CASGGDYEQYF
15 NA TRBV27 CASSPLGQGQREQYF
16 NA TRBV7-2 CASSFKGLNSYNEQFF
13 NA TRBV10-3 CAISDSAGNTIYF
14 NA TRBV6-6 CASSYMRLADEQFF
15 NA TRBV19 CASSPRDREGYGYTF
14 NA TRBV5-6 CASSLRDINTEAFF
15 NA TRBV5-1 CASSLGSSRAGELFF
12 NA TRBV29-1 CSVGYTYYEQYF
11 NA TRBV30 CAWSSGSPVHF
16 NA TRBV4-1 CASSQARTGALGAQHF
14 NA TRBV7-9 CASSFAGGGNTIYF
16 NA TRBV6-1 CASSVTSGRGPYEQYF
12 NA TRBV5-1 CASSLQRGEQYF
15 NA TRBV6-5 CASSGTNSGANVLTF
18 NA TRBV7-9 CASSLAVGDPGTSREQYF
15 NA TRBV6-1 CASSEVISGAIGYTF
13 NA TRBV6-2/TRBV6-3 CASSYVQAYEQYF
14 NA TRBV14 CASSQSTEDQPQHF
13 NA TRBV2 CASSEQGLYGYTF
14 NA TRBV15 CATSRDNSNQPQHF
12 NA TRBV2 CASTSTGYGYTF
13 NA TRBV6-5 CASSDGGSYEQYF
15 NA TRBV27 CASSPGRGRGTEAFF
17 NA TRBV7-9 CASSLSTRRQGEDEQYF
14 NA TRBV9 CASSPYIVQETQYF
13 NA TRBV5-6 CASSLLAVDTQYF
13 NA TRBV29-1 CSVLAAGNTEAFF
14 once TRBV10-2 CASTQSYRSGEQYF
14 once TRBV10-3 CAINGGQPGGTQYF
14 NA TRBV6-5 CASSLTGIQDGYTF
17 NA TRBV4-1 CASSRGNWGQYNSPLHF
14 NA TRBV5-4 CASSKDRTHEKLFF
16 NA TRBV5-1 CASSLEPEGRTYEQYF
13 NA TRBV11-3 CASSLSGGSPLHF
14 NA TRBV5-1 CASSLDPNSYEQYF
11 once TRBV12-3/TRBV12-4 CASSPGETQYF
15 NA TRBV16 CASRPRVSNTGELFF
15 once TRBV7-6 CASSPGRASGNTIYF
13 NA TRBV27 CASSLDWAYEQYF
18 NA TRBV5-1 CASSLVPGSASFAYEQYF
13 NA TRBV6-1 CASSETQGVSAFF
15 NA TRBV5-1 CASSPGLADHYEQYF
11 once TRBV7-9 CASGLALEQYF
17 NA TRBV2 CASSDLRTGGSNQPQHF
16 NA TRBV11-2 CASSSLRGRANEKLFF
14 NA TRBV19 CASKRGAGNSPLHF
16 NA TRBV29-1 CSVDRASGRATDTQYF
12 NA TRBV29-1 CSVPAGYNEQFF
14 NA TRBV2 CASSDQGGNQPQHF
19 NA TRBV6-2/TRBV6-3 CASSFSGTGDFLYTDTQYF
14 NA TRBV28 CASSQRARRLEAFF
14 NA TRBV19 CASYTREYGHGYTF
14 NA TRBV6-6 CASSPGQGGSPLHF
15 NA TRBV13 CASSLSSLSGYEQYF
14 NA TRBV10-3 CAISEQQGNTEAFF
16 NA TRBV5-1 CASSGGLAANTGELFF